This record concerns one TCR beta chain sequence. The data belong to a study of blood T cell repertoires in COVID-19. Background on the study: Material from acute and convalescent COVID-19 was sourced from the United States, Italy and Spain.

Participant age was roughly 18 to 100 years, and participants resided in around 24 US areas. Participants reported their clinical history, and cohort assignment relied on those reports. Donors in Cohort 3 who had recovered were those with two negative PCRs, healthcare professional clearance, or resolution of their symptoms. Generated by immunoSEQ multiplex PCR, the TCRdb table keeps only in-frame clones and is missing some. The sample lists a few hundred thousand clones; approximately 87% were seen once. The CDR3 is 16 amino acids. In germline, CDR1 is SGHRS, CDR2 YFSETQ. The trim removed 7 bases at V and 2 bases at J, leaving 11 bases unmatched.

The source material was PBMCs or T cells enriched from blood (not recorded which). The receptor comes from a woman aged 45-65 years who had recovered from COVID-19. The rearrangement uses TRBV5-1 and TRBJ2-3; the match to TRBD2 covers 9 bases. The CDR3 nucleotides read TGCGCCAGCTCGACCATTTCTAGCGGGGACACAGATACGCAGTATTTT. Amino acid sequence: CASSTISSGDTDTQYF.